The 9 T cell receptor beta chains presented below share a single source sample, sequenced in a study of blood T cell repertoires in COVID-19. Repertoires were generated with immunoSEQ multiplex PCR, while TCRdb's copy carries only in-frame clones and drops some. The table lists 290,000 or so clones, approximately 89% of them singletons. The specimen sequenced was PBMCs or T cells enriched from blood (not recorded which). The receptors shown here come from a young woman who had recovered from COVID-19.

This clone was seen only once. This chain links TRBV11-2 with TRBJ1-2; D unresolved. The CDR3 has 15 residues. V was pared by 5 bases and J by 1 base, with 14 bases between. Germline CDR1 is SGHAT and CDR2 is FQNNGV. CDR3 bases: TGTGCCAGCAGCCCAAACGTACTGGTTAACTATGGCTACACCTTC. Translated, it gives CASSPNVLVNYGYTF.

The V and J genes are TRBV4-1 and TRBJ1-1; a possible D gene is TRBD1 (6 bases). The CDR3 extends over 17 amino acids. The V gene's germline CDR1 is MGHRA and CDR2 YSYEKL. V lost 0 bases and J lost 6, with 20 bases in between. CDR3 loop: CASSQEASGQGRAEAFF. CDR3 DNA: TGCGCCAGCAGCCAAGAGGCATCGGGGCAGGGGAGGGCTGAAGCTTTCTTT.

This chain joins TRBV18 and TRBJ2-1, with 8 nucleotides matching TRBD2. Germline-derived CDR1 and CDR2 are KGHSH and LQKENI. The ends lost 4 bases at V and 4 bases at J; junction bases unmatched: 12. The CDR3 runs to 17 residues. The CDR3 DNA reads as TGTGCCAGCTCACAACAGGGCGGGGGGCCCTTATACAATGAGCAGTTCTTC. Translation gives CASSQQGGGPLYNEQFF.

This clone is a singleton in its sample. The chain has TRBV5-4 and TRBJ2-7, with 8 bases aligning to TRBD1. V gave up 4 bases and J gave up 5 bases; unmatched junction bases: 11. This CDR3 region has 15 residues. Germline lookup yields CDR1 SGHNT and CDR2 YYREEE (reference sequence). CDR3: CASSPGQGANHEQYF. For the CDR3, the DNA is TGTGCCAGCAGCCCAGGACAGGGCGCCAACCACGAGCAGTACTTC.

The chain uses TRBV19 and TRBJ2-5; D remains unclear. The V gene lost 2 bases and the J gene lost 0 bases, with 7 bases spanning the gap. This CDR3 spans 14 amino acids. The germline V gene encodes CDR1 LNHDA and CDR2 SQIVND (reference sequence). CDR3 sequence: CASSINENQETQYF. The CDR3 DNA is TGTGCCAGTAGTATAAACGAGAACCAAGAGACCCAGTACTTC. The variable domain in full, with the rest retrieved from reference TRBV19 and TRBJ2-5, is DGGITQSPKYLFRKEGQNVTLSCEQNLNHDAMYWYRQDPGQGLRLIYYSQIVNDFQKGDIAEGYSVSREKKESFPLTVTSAQKNPTAFYLCASSINENQETQYFGPGTRLLVL.

The chain links TRBV5-4 to TRBJ2-7; the D gene is possibly TRBD1 (6 bases). Trimming cost V 0 bases and J 6 bases, with 7 bases left between them. CDR3 length equals 12 residues. Germline assignment: CDR1 SGHNT and CDR2 YYREEE (reference sequence). CDR3 sequence reads: CASSLGTAEQYF. CDR3 coding DNA: TGTGCCAGCAGCTTGGGGACAGCCGAGCAGTACTTC.

CDR3 sequence: CATSREGTSGAMEFF. In nucleotides, the CDR3 is TGTGCCACCAGCAGAGAAGGGACTAGCGGAGCTATGGAGTTCTTC. The rearrangement uses TRBV15 and TRBJ2-1; 11 bases are shared with TRBD2. The CDR3 covers 15 residues. Per germline, CDR1 LNHNV and CDR2 YYDKDF (reference sequence). Trimming cost V 0 bases and J 14 bases; bases outside gene matches: 9. Looking up the rest from reference TRBV15 and TRBJ2-1 gives the full variable domain: DAMVIQNPRYQVTQFGKPVTLSCSQTLNHNVMYWYQQKSSQAPKLLFHYYDKDFNNEADTPDNFQSRRPNTSFCFLDIRSPGLGDTAMYLCATSREGTSGAMEFFGPGTRLTVL.

The chain employs TRBV7-7 and TRBJ2-2, with 9 bases lining up with TRBD1. The CDR3 has 15 amino acids. Germline trimming cut 5 bases from V and 6 bases from J; bases unmatched to any gene: 7. Per germline, CDR1 SSHAT and CDR2 FNYEAQ (reference sequence). CDR3 sequence (DNA): TGTGCCAGCAGCCCGAGACAGGGGGAGGCCGGGGAGCTGTTTTTT. This gives the protein CASSPRQGEAGELFF.

This chain uses TRBV28 with TRBJ2-3, with D possibly being TRBD2 (6 bases). This CDR3 contains 18 residues. V was shortened by 5 bases and J by 4 bases, with 25 bases between the two germline ends. Germline CDR1 is MDHEN and CDR2 is SYDVKM. The CDR3 bases are TGTGCCAGCAGTCCTCCAACGGGAGCTAGCGACGTTGCAGATACGCAGTATTTT. This sequence encodes CASSPPTGASDVADTQYF.